This is a list of T cell receptor beta chains from one sample in a study of blood T cell repertoires in COVID-19. Here immunoSEQ multiplex PCR was the method, and the copy in TCRdb shows in-frame clones only, minus some. The data hold approximately 16,000 clones, with over 65% observed a single time. Sequenced material: peripheral blood. These receptors came from a human donor in a cohort sampled during active COVID-19. Both conserved end residues are part of each CDR3. A row's size may be missing; if present it is once, few, many or a size class.

abundance	j_gene	v_gene	CDR3aa
NA	TRBJ1-6	TRBV18	CASSLATGDNSPLHF
NA	TRBJ2-3	TRBV7-6	CASSPDRGSTDTQYF
once	TRBJ2-7	TRBV28	CASKDRPYEQYF
once	TRBJ2-5	TRBV20-1	CSASAEETQYF
NA	TRBJ2-7	TRBV28	CASSLPGLEAYEQYF
few	TRBJ2-7	TRBV5-4	CASSRQGAGEQYF
NA	TRBJ2-5	TRBV20-1	CSASDAGGPRETQYF
once	TRBJ2-2	TRBV12-3/TRBV12-4	CASSYRDAGELFF
NA	TRBJ2-7	TRBV27	CASSLNGVVPYEQYF
once	TRBJ1-2	TRBV18	CASSPGIQGGYTF
NA	TRBJ1-4	TRBV7-9	CASSSPRLTNEKLFF
NA	TRBJ2-3	TRBV4-2	CASSQVGAGDTQYF
once	TRBJ1-2	TRBV2	CASTSGGIRYGYTF
NA	TRBJ2-7	TRBV7-8	CASSPVGGPPFWDEQYF
NA	TRBJ2-7	TRBV2	CASSEGSLDYEQYF
NA	TRBJ2-7	TRBV7-8	CASSPVGRTSSYEQYF
NA	TRBJ2-7	TRBV28	CASTNRPYEQYF
NA	TRBJ2-7	TRBV11-2	CASSLEYSTYEQYF
NA	TRBJ2-7	TRBV28	CASSLSPSGGYEQYF
NA	TRBJ2-4	TRBV5-4	CASSLRSTGLAKNIQYF
NA	TRBJ1-6	TRBV18	CASSPPFRGDSPLHF